The source of this T cell receptor (beta chain) is a study of CD8+ T cells in alopecia areata. Study details: Among treated patients, oral tofacitinib was administered at 5 to 10 mg twice daily.

Extraction of RNA preceded its reverse transcription into cDNA, which served as the sequencing template. Sequenced by immunoSEQ multiplex PCR; TCRdb stores in-frame clones only, minus some. The profile covers some 240,000 clones, with 50% to 70% appearing a single time and around 1.4% taken by the ten largest. Treatment indicated: oral pan-JAK inhibitor, 5-10 mg twice daily. Lesional scalp tissue (obtained by punch biopsy) and peripheral blood were collected from alopecia areata patients. The CDR3 extends over 14 amino acids. V lost 2 bases, J lost 5 bases, and 15 bases lay in between. From germline, CDR1 is SQVTM and CDR2 ANQGSEA.

This TCR was sampled from a human donor with alopecia areata. Sequenced here: CD4+ T cells sorted from blood, sampled at week 4, from a patient treated with tofacitinib. The chain has TRBV29-1 and TRBJ1-2, with D unresolved. The CDR3 nucleotides read TGCAGCGTTGAAACACCTTTAGTTGTTTATGGCTACACCTTC. Protein product: CSVETPLVVYGYTF.